The rows below give T cell receptor beta chains drawn from one sample of a study of beta chain features in type 1 diabetes. Clones were sequenced by immunoSEQ multiplex PCR, and TCRdb holds only the in-frame ones, with some missing. This sample has hundreds of thousands of clones, with about 15% found just once. Specimen: naive CD4+ T cells from blood. All receptors come from a man between 18 and 29 years old with type 1 diabetes. The CDR3 runs from the conserved cysteine through the conserved F or W. A D gene is named only where the DNA matches it firmly. Clone size appears in some rows only: once, few, many, or a class for an expanded clone.

j_gene: TRBJ2-7; d_gene: -; v_gene: TRBV11-2; abundance: -; CDR3nt: TGTGCCAGCAGCTTTGACAGCGAGCAGTACTTC; CDR3aa: CASSFDSEQYF
j_gene: TRBJ1-5; d_gene: TRBD1; v_gene: TRBV7-2; abundance: few; CDR3nt: TGTGCCAGCAGCCCTACAGGGGGCCGTCAGCCCCAGCATTTT; CDR3aa: CASSPTGGRQPQHF
j_gene: TRBJ2-7; d_gene: TRBD1; v_gene: TRBV30; abundance: -; CDR3nt: TGTGCCTGGAGGACAGGGGGAACCTACGAGCAGTACTTC; CDR3aa: CAWRTGGTYEQYF
j_gene: TRBJ2-5; d_gene: -; v_gene: TRBV18; abundance: few; CDR3nt: TGTGCCAGCTCACCACCCGTCCAAGAGACCCAGTACTTC; CDR3aa: CASSPPVQETQYF
j_gene: TRBJ2-7; d_gene: TRBD2; v_gene: TRBV11-2; abundance: -; CDR3nt: TGTGCCAGCAGCGGGCAGCGGGGGCAGTACTTC; CDR3aa: CASSGQRGQYF
j_gene: TRBJ2-5; d_gene: -; v_gene: TRBV5-1; abundance: few; CDR3nt: TGCGCCAGCAGACCACAAAGAGGGCAAGAGACCCAGTACTTC; CDR3aa: CASRPQRGQETQYF
j_gene: TRBJ2-5; d_gene: TRBD2; v_gene: TRBV28; abundance: few; CDR3nt: TGTGCCAGCAGTTTCCCTCCGAGCAGCGGGACGTACCAAGAGACCCAGTACTTC; CDR3aa: CASSFPPSSGTYQETQYF
j_gene: TRBJ2-5; d_gene: -; v_gene: TRBV29-1; abundance: few; CDR3nt: TGCAGCGCCTGGACAGATTCGCCCGAGACCCAGTACTTC; CDR3aa: CSAWTDSPETQYF
j_gene: TRBJ2-1; d_gene: TRBD2; v_gene: TRBV27; abundance: few; CDR3nt: TGTGCCAGCACCGGGCTAGCGGGGTCTATCAGGCAGTTCTTC; CDR3aa: CASTGLAGSIRQFF
j_gene: TRBJ2-5; d_gene: TRBD2; v_gene: TRBV28; abundance: few; CDR3nt: TGTGCCAGCAGTTTTCCTTCTAGCGGGGGGCAAGAGACCCAGTACTTC; CDR3aa: CASSFPSSGGQETQYF
j_gene: TRBJ2-3; d_gene: -; v_gene: TRBV15; abundance: few; CDR3nt: TGTGCCACCAGCAGAGATTACACAGATACGCAGTATTTT; CDR3aa: CATSRDYTDTQYF
j_gene: TRBJ2-7; d_gene: -; v_gene: TRBV18; abundance: -; CDR3nt: TGTGCCAGCTCCAACGGACAGTCCTACGAGCAGTACTTC; CDR3aa: CASSNGQSYEQYF
j_gene: TRBJ2-3; d_gene: TRBD2; v_gene: TRBV6-5; abundance: few; CDR3nt: TGTGCCAGCGGAGGTAGCGGGGATACGCAGTATTTT; CDR3aa: CASGGSGDTQYF
j_gene: TRBJ2-1; d_gene: -; v_gene: TRBV7-2; abundance: -; CDR3nt: TGTGCCAGCAGCCCTAGCCGGGACATCAATGAGCAGTTCTTC; CDR3aa: CASSPSRDINEQFF
j_gene: TRBJ1-2; d_gene: TRBD1; v_gene: TRBV18; abundance: -; CDR3nt: TGTGCCAGCTCACCACCTACCGGGACAGGGCCCTATGGCTACACCTTC; CDR3aa: CASSPPTGTGPYGYTF
j_gene: TRBJ2-7; d_gene: -; v_gene: TRBV27; abundance: few; CDR3nt: TGTGCCAGCAGTCCCCTCCCGAGGTCAAGCTCCTACGAGCAGTACTTC; CDR3aa: CASSPLPRSSSYEQYF
j_gene: TRBJ1-2; d_gene: -; v_gene: TRBV19; abundance: -; CDR3nt: TGTGCCAGTACTCAACCCCCAGATGGCTACACCTTC; CDR3aa: CASTQPPDGYTF
j_gene: TRBJ1-2; d_gene: -; v_gene: TRBV4-3; abundance: few; CDR3nt: TGCGCCAGCAGCCAAGCAGGGGCTAACTATGGCTACACCTTC; CDR3aa: CASSQAGANYGYTF
j_gene: TRBJ2-1; d_gene: TRBD2; v_gene: TRBV18; abundance: -; CDR3nt: TGTGCCAGCTCACCAGTTTTGACTAGCGGGGGCAATGAGCAGTTCTTC; CDR3aa: CASSPVLTSGGNEQFF
j_gene: TRBJ1-4; d_gene: -; v_gene: TRBV30; abundance: few; CDR3nt: TGTGCCTGGAGTGCTATAGGGGGGGTTCGAGAAAAACTGTTTTTT; CDR3aa: CAWSAIGGVREKLFF
j_gene: TRBJ2-6; d_gene: TRBD1; v_gene: TRBV7-9; abundance: few; CDR3nt: TGTGCCAGCAGCTTAGGGACAGGGGGCTCTGGGGCCAACGTCCTGACTTTC; CDR3aa: CASSLGTGGSGANVLTF
j_gene: TRBJ1-2; d_gene: -; v_gene: TRBV6-1; abundance: -; CDR3nt: TGTGCCAGCAGTGAGAGGTTACCGCTTGGCTACACCTTC; CDR3aa: CASSERLPLGYTF
j_gene: TRBJ2-7; d_gene: TRBD2; v_gene: TRBV7-2; abundance: -; CDR3nt: TGTGCCAGCAGCTTGTCTAGCGGGAGACCCGAGCAGTACTTC; CDR3aa: CASSLSSGRPEQYF
j_gene: TRBJ1-2; d_gene: TRBD1; v_gene: TRBV4-3; abundance: few; CDR3nt: TGCGCCAGCAGCCCATCCCCGACAGGGATCTATGGCTACACCTTC; CDR3aa: CASSPSPTGIYGYTF
j_gene: TRBJ2-2; d_gene: TRBD1; v_gene: TRBV5-6; abundance: few; CDR3nt: TGTGCCAGCAGCACCTCGGGACAGGGGAACACCGGGGAGCTGTTTTTT; CDR3aa: CASSTSGQGNTGELFF